The next 27 T cell receptor beta chains were all read from a single sample in a study of T cells in Graves' hyperthyroidism and ophthalmopathy. TCR beta CDR3 sequences were amplified from RNA transcripts. The HTBI primer set served for first-round RT-PCR of the TCR CDR3. MiXCR was run by TCRdb on the multiplex PCR reads, yielding one entry per CDR3 protein. This sample has a few hundred thousand distinct CDR3 sequences, with just over 14% found just once. Sequencing used blood. The receptors were sampled from a woman between 35 and 50 years old with Graves' hyperthyroidism that later progressed to Graves' ophthalmopathy.

This clonotype was counted at least ten times. The chain carries TRBV4-1 and TRBJ2-5; 7 positions agree with TRBD1. This CDR3 has 14 amino acids. Germline loops: CDR1 MGHRA, CDR2 YSYEKL. V trimming: 4 bases; J trimming: 5 bases; junction bases outside the gene matches: 7. The CDR3 spells CASSPSGTAETQYF. The CDR3 DNA sequence: TGCGCCAGCAGCCCGTCAGGGACAGCGGAGACCCAGTACTTC.

This clonotype was seen only a few times. The chain is built from TRBV9 and TRBJ1-4; D gene unclear. Trimming stripped 3 bases from V and 6 bases from J, with 9 bases between. This CDR3 region has 13 residues. Germline CDR1 and CDR2: SGDLS and YYNGEE. CDR3 DNA: TGTGCCAGCAGCGGGGGTTCGCATGAAAAACTGTTTTTT. Translated, it gives CASSGGSHEKLFF.

This clonotype has at least ten counts. The chain uses TRBV5-5 and TRBJ2-3; maybe TRBD1 (5 bases). CDR1 and CDR2 (germline): SGHKS, YYEKEE (reference sequence). CDR3 size: 15 residues. The V end was cut by 0 bases, the J end by 2 bases, with 10 bases between. The CDR3 is CASSLGQLFTDTQYF. CDR3 DNA sequence: TGTGCCAGCAGCTTGGGACAGCTGTTCACAGATACGCAGTATTTT.

This chain uses TRBV30 with TRBJ2-3; 12 nucleotides align to TRBD2. The CDR3 extends over 15 amino acids. In germline, CDR1 is GTSNPN, CDR2 SVGIG (reference sequence). The J segment lost 3 bases and the V segment lost 2 bases, leaving 3 bases of the junction unmatched. The CDR3 DNA reads as TGTGCCTGGAGTCTAGCGGGAGGGCCGACAGATACGCAGTATTTT. It yields the protein CAWSLAGGPTDTQYF. Full variable domain (missing parts from reference TRBV30 and TRBJ2-3): SQTIHQWPATLVQPVGSPLSLECTVEGTSNPNLYWYRQAAGRGLQLLFYSVGIGQISSEVPQNLSASRPQDRQFILSSKKLLLSDSGFYLCAWSLAGGPTDTQYFGPGTRLTVL.

This clonotype was observed many times. The V gene is TRBV19, the J gene TRBJ1-5, with 7 bases that match TRBD1. The CDR3 is made up of 13 amino acids. CDR1 and CDR2 (germline): LNHDA, SQIVND (reference sequence). V lost 2 bases and J lost 6; bases outside the gene matches: 1. DNA for the CDR3: TGTGCCAGTAGTATACAGGGGGGTCAGCCCCAGCATTTT. Translating gives CASSIQGGQPQHF.

This clonotype has at least ten counts. The gene calls are TRBV11-2 and TRBJ2-3, with D tentatively TRBD1 (6 bases). Germline V gives CDR1 SGHAT, CDR2 FQNNGV. Trimming shortened V by 3 bases and J by 5 bases, and 9 bases separated the two germline ends. The CDR3 has 13 amino acids. The CDR3 sequence: CASSLYREDTQYF. DNA of the CDR3: TGTGCCAGCAGCTTGTACAGGGAAGATACGCAGTATTTT.

The rearrangement uses TRBV19 and TRBJ2-1; TRBD2 agrees at 12 bases. V dropped 5 bases and J dropped 1; count of bases not matched to a gene: 3. This CDR3 spans 16 amino acids. Germline assignment: CDR1 LNHDA and CDR2 SQIVND (reference sequence). This CDR3 is CASSGTSGLSYNEQFF. CDR3 coding DNA: TGTGCCAGTAGTGGGACTAGCGGGTTGTCCTACAATGAGCAGTTCTTC.

The chain combines TRBV28 with TRBJ2-7, with a weak D call TRBD1 (6 bases). CDR1 MDHEN and CDR2 SYDVKM come from the germline V gene. V lost 6 bases to trimming and J lost 3 bases, with 12 bases between them. The CDR3 contains 13 residues. The CDR3 here is CASRRVQGYEQYF. CDR3 nucleotides: TGTGCCAGCAGGCGAGTACAGGGCTACGAGCAGTACTTC.

This clonotype was seen repeatedly, ten times or more. This rearrangement joins TRBV20-1 to TRBJ2-1; 14 positions match TRBD2. CDR1 is DFQATT, CDR2 SNEGSKA, per germline (reference sequence). The CDR3 is 18 amino acids. V shed 3 bases, J shed 1 base, and the junction held 8 bases outside the gene matches. The CDR3 loop is CSARAGTSGRSSYNEQFF. In DNA form, the CDR3 reads TGCAGTGCTAGGGCCGGGACTAGCGGGAGAAGTTCCTACAATGAGCAGTTCTTC.

This clonotype appeared many times. V and J are TRBV30 and TRBJ1-5; D not certain. The CDR3 loop spans 11 amino acids. Germline values: CDR1 GTSNPN, CDR2 SVGIG (reference sequence). V dropped 0 bases and J dropped 6 bases, with 3 bases sitting between them. CDR3 coding DNA: TGTGCCTGGAGTGTAGGTCAGCCCCAGCATTTT. It encodes CAWSVGQPQHF.

CDR3 loop: CSASGSYEQYF. CDR3 nucleotide sequence: TGCAGTGCTAGCGGCTCCTACGAGCAGTACTTC. The chain combines TRBV20-1 with TRBJ2-7; D gene uncertain. The CDR3 runs 11 residues. V shed 3 bases and J shed 0 bases, with 3 bases lying between them. CDR1 and CDR2 from the germline V gene are DFQATT and SNEGSKA (reference sequence).

This clonotype was observed at least ten times. J is TRBJ2-5 and V is TRBV6-1; the match to TRBD2 covers 7 bases. Germline assignment: CDR1 MNHNS and CDR2 SASEGT. Trimming cost V 5 bases and J 4 bases; bases outside gene matches: 16. There are 17 residues in the CDR3. The CDR3 is CASSPGPQGEGRETQYF. As DNA, the CDR3 is TGTGCCAGCAGTCCGGGGCCTCAAGGGGAGGGAAGAGAGACCCAGTACTTC.

This clonotype was detected a few times. CDR3 nucleotide sequence: TGTGCCAGTAAGAAGGGCCGATATTTCGCCAGCAATCAGCCCCAGCATTTT. This translates into CASKKGRYFASNQPQHF. The chain carries TRBV19 and TRBJ1-5; D gene unclear. The V and J ends lost 7 bases and 1 base respectively, with 20 bases between them. Germline V gives CDR1 LNHDA, CDR2 SQIVND (reference sequence). The CDR3 length is 17 residues.

This clonotype was observed many times. This chain uses TRBV24-1 with TRBJ2-1; 10 positions match TRBD1. The CDR3 is 14 residues long. CDR1 KGHDR and CDR2 SFDVKD come from the germline V gene. J was trimmed by 8 bases and V by 7 bases; bases with no gene match: 7. The CDR3 nucleotides read TGTGCCACCAGGGGGGGGGGACAGGGGTATGAGCAGTTCTTC. Its translation: CATRGGGQGYEQFF.

This clonotype was observed at least ten times. This chain connects TRBV11-2 to TRBJ1-2; possibly TRBD1 for D (5 bases). V gave up 1 base and J gave up 0 bases, with 6 bases separating them. Germline CDR1 and CDR2: SGHAT and FQNNGV. This CDR3 is built from 14 residues. For the CDR3, the DNA is TGTGCCAGCAGCTTAGGACAGACTAACTATGGCTACACCTTC. Its protein is CASSLGQTNYGYTF.

This clonotype was detected many times. The rearrangement joins TRBV10-3 to TRBJ2-3; 10 positions match TRBD2. With 2 bases clipped from V and 0 bases from J, the junction kept 5 bases outside the gene matches. This CDR3 is 17 amino acids long. Germline V gene lookup returns CDR1 ENHRY and CDR2 SYGVKD. CDR3 coding DNA: TGTGCCATCAGTGAGAGCCCGGGACTAGCGAGCACAGATACGCAGTATTTT. Protein sequence: CAISESPGLASTDTQYF.

There are many counts of this clonotype. DNA of the CDR3: TGTGCCAGCAGCAAGATTCAGGGGCGTTCTGGCGGCTACACCTTC. Protein sequence: CASSKIQGRSGGYTF. The chain couples TRBV7-9 to TRBJ1-2, with TRBD1 as a possible D gene (6 bases). V was clipped by 5 bases and J by 8 bases, with 21 bases between them. This CDR3 region has 15 residues. Germline V gene lookup returns CDR1 SEHNR and CDR2 FQNEAQ (reference sequence).

This clonotype was seen repeatedly, ten times or more. This chain links TRBV7-9 with TRBJ2-3, with 10 positions matching TRBD2. CDR3 length: 16 residues. CDR1 is SEHNR, CDR2 FQNEAQ, per germline (reference sequence). The ends lost 4 bases at V and 3 bases at J; junction bases unmatched: 7. CDR3 residues: CASSYRGLAETDTQYF. The CDR3 DNA reads TGTGCCAGCAGCTATCGCGGACTAGCGGAAACAGATACGCAGTATTTT.

Of note for this clonotype: Mismatch with germline at one junction end may stem from a read error. CDR3 in DNA: TGCGCCAGCTGTGATCCGGGACAGGGGCCCGAGCAGTACTTC. This encodes CASCDPGQGPEQYF. The chain joins TRBV10-1 to TRBJ2-7; 10 bases align to TRBD1. The CDR3 contains 14 residues. Germline-derived CDR1 and CDR2 are WNHNN and SYGVQD (reference sequence).

The chain uses TRBV28 and TRBJ1-5; D unclear. The length of the CDR3 is 15 residues. The germline V and J ends were trimmed by 3 bases and 4 bases, with 13 bases remaining between them. CDR1 and CDR2 (germline): MDHEN, SYDVKM. The CDR3 DNA reads TGTGCCAGCAGTTTCGAGGGAGGTGGGAATCAGCCCCAGCATTTT. It yields the protein CASSFEGGGNQPQHF.

This clonotype showed up many times. The chain recombines TRBV28 with TRBJ2-4, with 8 bases fitting TRBD1. The CDR3 totals 15 residues. CDR1 and CDR2 from the germline V gene are MDHEN and SYDVKM. With 7 bases clipped from V and 4 bases from J, the junction kept 9 bases outside the gene matches. DNA for the CDR3: TGTGCCAGCAATCCGGGAGACAGGGGTAAAAACATTCAGTACTTC. Translation: CASNPGDRGKNIQYF.

This clonotype was seen ten or more times. The V gene is TRBV30, the J gene TRBJ2-1, with 8 nucleotides matching TRBD2. Germline assignment: CDR1 GTSNPN and CDR2 SVGIG (reference sequence). Unmatched junction bases numbered 5, after V lost 0 bases and J lost 4 bases. This CDR3 has 15 amino acids. CDR3 bases: TGTGCCTGGAGTGTGGCGGGAGGCTCGTACAATGAGCAGTTCTTC. This translates into CAWSVAGGSYNEQFF.

Turning to this clonotype: A read error is possible here, since a much larger clone lies one base away. The chain carries TRBV6-1 and TRBJ1-1; D gene ambiguous. The CDR3 totals 12 residues. The germline V and J ends were trimmed by 7 bases and 7 bases, with 13 bases remaining between them. CDR1 MNHNS and CDR2 SASEGT come from the germline V gene. CDR3 residues: CASTWLGGEAFF. The CDR3, as DNA: TGTGCCAGCACCTGGTTGGGCGGTGAAGCTTTCTTT.

This clonotype was observed at least ten times. The chain uses TRBV10-3 and TRBJ1-5; D is unclear. Germline CDR1 ENHRY, CDR2 SYGVKD. The CDR3 contains 13 residues. Trimming removed 7 bases from V and 4 bases from J, with 11 bases in between. The CDR3 DNA sequence: TGTGCCATCAACGGAGAATGGAATCAGCCCCAGCATTTT. Its protein product is CAINGEWNQPQHF.

The sample holds many counts of this clonotype. The chain has TRBV12-3 or TRBV12-4 and TRBJ1-1, with D uncertain. CDR3 size: 11 residues. V lost 6 bases, J lost 7 bases, and 9 bases lay in between. DNA for the CDR3: TGTGCCAGCAGACTCGAGGGTGAAGCTTTCTTT. It encodes CASRLEGEAFF.

The chain carries TRBV4-2 and TRBJ1-5, with D possibly TRBD1 on 5 matching bases. The CDR3 runs 17 residues. The V and J ends lost 0 bases and 2 bases respectively, with 14 bases between them. Germline CDR1 is LGHNA and CDR2 is YNFKEQ. In DNA form, the CDR3 reads TGTGCCAGCAGCCAAGATAACGGTTCGGGGGGCAATCAGCCCCAGCATTTT. It yields the protein CASSQDNGSGGNQPQHF.

On this clonotype itself: This may come from a read error, since a much larger clone is one base off. The chain joins TRBV5-4 to TRBJ1-2; unclear D gene. In germline, CDR1 is SGHNT, CDR2 YYREEE (reference sequence). This CDR3 is 13 amino acids long. The CDR3 protein is CASSPALRDGDTF. The CDR3 bases are TGTGCCAGCAGCCCGGCCTTGAGAGATGGCGACACCTTC.